This TCR beta chain stems from a study of cytomegalovirus exposure and HLA in healthy donors. PCR was performed using 60 Vbeta and 13 Jbeta primers. Generated by immunoSEQ multiplex PCR, the TCRdb table keeps only in-frame clones and is missing some. The sample has fewer than 200,000 clones; about three quarters are singletons. With 1 base removed from V and 3 bases from J, the gap between germline ends came to 13 bases. Germline V gene sequence: CDR1 SGHAT, CDR2 FQNNGV. The CDR3 has 16 residues. The TCR sequence derives from a middle-aged man in good health and CMV-seropositive. The rearrangement links TRBV11-2 to TRBJ1-3; no definite D call. The specimen was PBMCs. The CDR3 DNA reads as TGTGCCAGCAGCTTAGCAGCGGATTTTGGTGGAAACACCATATATTTT. Its translation: CASSLAADFGGNTIYF.